Following are 31 T cell receptor beta chains from one sample sequenced in a study of human T cells and chemical hapten exposure. TCRdb re-called the RACE reads through MiXCR, storing one row per CDR3 protein. The sample shows about 43,000 distinct CDR3 sequences, less than 4% of them seen only once. Stated time point: patch test 2, 6 weeks after DPC sensitization. Noted treatment: therapeutic diphenylcyclopropenone sensitization with weekly scalp DPC. Sequenced here: whole blood, sampled in connection with sensitization to the hapten diphenylcyclopropenone (DPC). These receptors all stem from a man in his forties with alopecia areata. Some clones in this sample may be carry-over from other donors' samples.

This clonotype occurred many times. The DNA for the CDR3 is TGTGCCACCAGTGACCGTCCCACTAGCGTTGGAACCAATGAGCAGTTCTTC. As protein: CATSDRPTSVGTNEQFF. The V and J genes are TRBV24-1 and TRBJ2-1; 7 positions match TRBD2. Germline V gene lookup returns CDR1 KGHDR and CDR2 SFDVKD. J was trimmed by 6 bases and V by 4 bases; bases with no gene match: 14. The CDR3 contains 17 residues.

This clonotype was picked up many times. The chain recombines TRBV12-3 or TRBV12-4 with TRBJ2-7, with 11 nucleotides matching TRBD1. The junction had 8 bases not matched to a gene; V was cut back by 5 bases and J by 2 bases. The CDR3 extends over 16 amino acids. The CDR3 loop is CASSPYGTGGTYEQYF. CDR3 coding DNA: TGTGCCAGCAGTCCCTACGGGACAGGGGGAACCTACGAGCAGTACTTC.

This chain connects TRBV19 to TRBJ2-1, with 13 positions matching TRBD2. The ends lost 6 bases at V and 7 bases at J; junction bases unmatched: 9. Germline V CDR1 and CDR2: LNHDA, SQIVND (reference sequence). The CDR3 consists of 16 residues. The CDR3 here is CASSLRTSGSGNEQFF. CDR3 nucleotide sequence: TGTGCCAGTAGCCTTCGGACTAGCGGGAGTGGGAATGAGCAGTTCTTC.

This clonotype was picked up many times. V and J are TRBV7-2 and TRBJ2-7; 7 positions agree with TRBD2. The CDR3 runs 13 residues. CDR1 SGHTA and CDR2 FQGNSA come from the germline V gene. The V and J ends lost 5 bases and 5 bases, in that order; junction bases with no gene match: 6. CDR3 nucleotide sequence: TGTGCCAGCAGCGCTATGACTAGCAACGAGCAGTACTTC. Amino acid sequence: CASSAMTSNEQYF.

By sample share, this clonotype is medium-sized (0.01 to 0.1%). V is TRBV6-1 and J is TRBJ2-1; 11 bases are a match to TRBD2. The CDR3 runs 15 residues. In germline, CDR1 is MNHNS, CDR2 SASEGT. V lost 6 bases and J lost 10; bases outside the gene matches: 11. The DNA of the CDR3 is TGTGCCAGCAGCGACGGGACTAGCGGATCCGGCGAGCAGTTCTTC. It encodes CASSDGTSGSGEQFF.

Within the sample, this clonotype is medium-sized. This chain links TRBV3-1 with TRBJ2-4; 10 bases map to TRBD2. The CDR3 sequence is 14 residues long. Unmatched junction bases numbered 2, after V lost 2 bases and J lost 7 bases. Germline values: CDR1 LGHDT, CDR2 YNNKEL (reference sequence). CDR3 loop: CASSQLAGANIQYF. The CDR3 nucleotides are TGTGCCAGCAGCCAACTAGCGGGAGCGAACATTCAGTACTTC.

This clonotype was detected many times. The chain is built from TRBV3-2 and TRBJ2-3; the table's TRBD1 call for D was not verified on the DNA. TRBV3-2 is assigned pseudogene status. The CDR3 extends over 17 amino acids. CDR3 protein: CASSQDFPESSTDAQYF. The CDR3 DNA reads TGTGCCAGCAGCCAAGATTTCCCGGAGTCTAGCACAGATGCGCAGTATTTT.

This clonotype was observed at least ten times. The chain recombines TRBV5-1 with TRBJ1-2, with a weak D call TRBD1 (6 bases). The V end lost 2 bases, the J end lost 8 bases, and 13 bases lay between the germline ends. There are 13 residues in the CDR3. CDR1 and CDR2 from the germline V gene are SGHRS and YFSETQ. The CDR3 loop reads CASSFGGGEGYTF. CDR3 in DNA: TGCGCCAGCAGCTTCGGAGGGGGGGAGGGCTACACCTTC.

Many counts were recorded for this clonotype. V usage is TRBV7-9 and J usage is TRBJ2-1, with 15 bases matching TRBD2. J gave up 8 bases and V 5 bases, and 22 bases lay outside the gene matches. This CDR3 is built from 21 residues. Germline CDR1 SEHNR, CDR2 FQNEAQ (reference sequence). The CDR3, as DNA: TGTGCCAGCAGCGACACAACCGGACTAGCGGGAGGGCCCCCACCCACAGATGAGCAGTTCTTC. Its translation is CASSDTTGLAGGPPPTDEQFF.

This clonotype was counted at least ten times. This chain links TRBV6-5 with TRBJ1-2, with a possible D match to TRBD1 (5 bases). The CDR3 runs to 13 residues. The germline CDR1 and CDR2 sequences are MNHEY and SVGAGI. Between the trimmed V and J ends, which lost 5 bases and 4 bases, there was a span of 11 bases. The chain's CDR3 is CASSQDTPYGYTF. The CDR3 DNA reads TGTGCCAGCAGTCAGGACACACCCTATGGCTACACCTTC.

This clonotype came up many times. The CDR3 bases are TGTGCCAGCAGAGATGGGACAGGGGGAATCTATGGCTACACCTTC. Translation: CASRDGTGGIYGYTF. The chain has TRBV12-3 or TRBV12-4 and TRBJ1-2; 11 bases map to TRBD1. Losses at the gene ends were 6 bases for V and 4 bases for J; bases not matched to a gene: 7. The CDR3 has 15 amino acids.

Ten or more counts support this clonotype. The chain couples TRBV9 to TRBJ2-7; D uncertain. The germline gives CDR1 SGDLS, CDR2 YYNGEE. V dropped 2 bases and J dropped 3 bases, with 9 bases sitting between them. This CDR3 is built from 13 residues. The CDR3 spells CASSVSPGYEQYF. CDR3 DNA: TGTGCCAGCAGCGTTTCTCCGGGCTACGAGCAGTACTTC.

In this sample, this clonotype turned up many times. This rearrangement joins TRBV10-3 to TRBJ2-7; D ambiguous. V was shortened by 3 bases and J by 0 bases, with 9 bases between the two germline ends. CDR1 ENHRY and CDR2 SYGVKD come from the germline V gene. CDR3 length equals 14 residues. The CDR3 loop reads CAISESRFSYEQYF. The CDR3 DNA sequence: TGTGCCATCAGTGAATCCAGATTCTCCTACGAGCAGTACTTC.

Ten or more counts support this clonotype. In DNA form, the CDR3 reads TGTGCCATCAGTACAGGACCCTACGAGCAGTACTTC. Translating gives CAISTGPYEQYF. The chain carries TRBV10-3 and TRBJ2-7; the D gene is possibly TRBD1 (5 bases). CDR1 is ENHRY and CDR2 is SYGVKD in the germline V gene. The length of the CDR3 is 12 residues. Trimming removed 5 bases from V and 2 bases from J, with 7 bases in between.

There are many counts of this clonotype. The V and J genes are TRBV9 and TRBJ2-4, with a possible D match to TRBD1 (5 bases). The V gene lost 0 bases and the J gene lost 8 bases, with 15 bases spanning the gap. The CDR3 has 15 residues. Germline V gene data show CDR1 as SGDLS and CDR2 as YYNGEE. CDR3 loop: CASSVGVRVDDIQYF. The CDR3 region has the DNA TGTGCCAGCAGCGTAGGGGTCAGGGTAGATGACATTCAGTACTTC.

This clonotype was detected many times. The chain carries TRBV18 and TRBJ2-7, with 7 nucleotides matching TRBD1. J lost 4 bases, V lost 1 base, and 4 bases had no gene match. This CDR3 spans 14 amino acids. Per germline, CDR1 KGHSH and CDR2 LQKENI. The CDR3 DNA reads TGTGCCAGCTCACCACTGACAGGGTCGTACGAGCAGTACTTC. Protein product: CASSPLTGSYEQYF.

This clonotype was detected a few times. The chain combines TRBV5-1 with TRBJ1-3; possibly TRBD1 for D (5 bases). The V and J ends lost 0 bases and 2 bases respectively, with 9 bases between them. Germline V lookup: CDR1 SGHRS, CDR2 YFSETQ. CDR3 length: 15 amino acids. CDR3 amino acids: CASSLALGAGNTIYF. The CDR3 DNA sequence: TGCGCCAGCAGCTTGGCCCTAGGGGCTGGAAACACCATATATTTT.

This clonotype was observed at least ten times. This chain joins TRBV28 and TRBJ1-1, with D perhaps TRBD1 (5 bases). Germline CDR1 reads MDHEN; CDR2 reads SYDVKM. This CDR3 contains 17 residues. Between the trimmed V and J ends, which lost 6 bases and 6 bases, there was a span of 26 bases. CDR3: CASSTNQHPGRYAEAFF. The DNA for the CDR3 is TGTGCCAGCAGCACGAATCAGCACCCGGGACGTTACGCTGAAGCTTTCTTT.

This clonotype has at least ten counts. V gene TRBV25-1 combines with J gene TRBJ2-7; D is ambiguous. Germline CDR1 MGHDK, CDR2 SYGVNS. V lost 1 base to trimming and J lost 6 bases, with 13 bases between them. CDR3 length equals 14 residues. CDR3 sequence (DNA): TGTGCCAGCAGTGAATTACGGAGACCTGGCGAGCAGTACTTC. It yields the protein CASSELRRPGEQYF.

This clonotype was observed at least ten times. The CDR3 loop is CASSSLGSTERRAFF. CDR3 nucleotide sequence: TGTGCCAGCAGCTCTCTGGGGTCGACCGAGCGTCGAGCTTTCTTT. The chain has TRBV6-2 or TRBV6-3 and TRBJ1-1; D call uncertain. Germline assignment: CDR1 MNHEY and CDR2 SVGEGT. The CDR3 contains 15 residues. The ends were cut back, 6 bases at V and 10 bases at J, with 24 bases in the middle.

In its sample, this clonotype was seen many times. This chain joins TRBV29-1 and TRBJ2-7, with TRBD2 identical over 11 bases. CDR3 length equals 14 residues. V shed 4 bases, J shed 3 bases, and the junction held 5 bases outside the gene matches. Per germline, CDR1 SQVTM and CDR2 ANQGSEA. CDR3 bases: TGCAGCGTTGTCACTAGCGGGAGCCTCTACGAGCAGTACTTC. This sequence encodes CSVVTSGSLYEQYF.

This clonotype was seen ten or more times. This rearrangement joins TRBV18 to TRBJ1-1; D is ambiguous. Germline CDR1 is KGHSH and CDR2 is LQKENI. The CDR3 has 11 amino acids. Trimming stripped 3 bases from V and 4 bases from J, with 3 bases between. CDR3 sequence: CASSPSTEAFF. The DNA for the CDR3 is TGTGCCAGCTCACCGAGCACTGAAGCTTTCTTT.

At least ten counts were recorded for this clonotype. The rearrangement uses TRBV5-1 and TRBJ1-5; possible D gene TRBD1, 6 bases. Germline CDR1 reads SGHRS; CDR2 reads YFSETQ. The V end was cut by 4 bases, the J end by 0 bases, with 11 bases between. The CDR3 totals 15 residues. Here the CDR3 DNA reads TGCGCCAGCAGCCCAGGGGACACTAGCAATCAGCCCCAGCATTTT. It translates to CASSPGDTSNQPQHF.

Of note for this clonotype: With a much larger clone just one base away, this may be a read error. This chain connects TRBV14 to TRBJ2-3, with no clear D. The CDR3 consists of 13 residues. The V gene's germline CDR1 is SGHDN and CDR2 FVKESK. The ends were cut back, 0 bases at V and 8 bases at J, with 9 bases in the middle. The CDR3 DNA follows: TGTGCCAGCAGCCAAGATCTCCACAGTACGCAGTATTTT. The encoded protein is CASSQDLHSTQYF.

As to this clonotype: A much larger clone lies a single base off, so this may be a read error. The chain joins TRBV7-9 to TRBJ1-5, with D possibly TRBD1 on 5 matching bases. Germline V gene sequence: CDR1 SEHNR, CDR2 FQNEAQ (reference sequence). V was cut by 4 bases and J by 7 bases, with 20 bases left in between. This CDR3 region has 16 residues. The CDR3 reads CASSSRGDATVQPQHF. Here the CDR3 DNA reads TGTGCCAGCAGCTCGAGAGGGGATGCGACCGTCCAGCCCCAGCATTTT.

This clonotype was observed many times. The rearrangement links TRBV6-5 to TRBJ1-2; D might be TRBD1 (5 bases). The length of the CDR3 is 15 residues. V was clipped by 2 bases and J by 4 bases, with 14 bases between them. Germline V gives CDR1 MNHEY, CDR2 SVGAGI. For the CDR3, the DNA is TGTGCCAGCAGTTACGATGGCGCAGGGATCTATGGCTACACCTTC. This translates into CASSYDGAGIYGYTF.

This clonotype was counted ten times or more. V is TRBV5-5 and J is TRBJ1-3; 8 nucleotides agree with TRBD1. Germline V CDR1 and CDR2: SGHKS, YYEKEE (reference sequence). Germline trimming cut 0 bases from V and 4 bases from J; bases unmatched to any gene: 6. The CDR3 sequence is 16 residues long. This CDR3 is CASSLGVRGLGNTIYF. CDR3 in DNA: TGTGCCAGCAGCTTGGGGGTCAGGGGGCTCGGAAACACCATATATTTT.

In its sample, this clonotype was seen a few times. The rearrangement joins TRBV9 to TRBJ1-1; unclear D gene. The CDR3 is 13 amino acids. V was pared by 0 bases and J by 6 bases, with 9 bases between. In germline, CDR1 is SGDLS, CDR2 YYNGEE. CDR3 sequence: CASSVGGVAEAFF. As DNA, the CDR3 is TGTGCCAGCAGCGTAGGGGGAGTGGCTGAAGCTTTCTTT.

This clonotype has just a few counts. The gene calls are TRBV2 and TRBJ2-6; a weak D match, TRBD2 (5 bases). In germline, CDR1 is SNHLY, CDR2 FYNNEI. CDR3 length equals 13 residues. V was clipped by 8 bases and J by 4 bases, with 9 bases between them. The CDR3 spells CASGGAGANVLTF. In nucleotides, the CDR3 is TGTGCCAGCGGAGGAGCGGGGGCCAACGTCCTGACTTTC.

Ten or more counts support this clonotype. The gene calls are TRBV19 and TRBJ2-1, with 12 bases lining up with TRBD2. The CDR3 is 15 amino acids. J was trimmed by 6 bases and V by 7 bases; bases with no gene match: 7. Germline V gene data show CDR1 as LNHDA and CDR2 as SQIVND (reference sequence). CDR3 coding DNA: TGTGCCAGTACCCCACGACTAGCGGGAGTCAATGAGCAGTTCTTC. Its translation is CASTPRLAGVNEQFF.

This clonotype turned up a few times. Lacking the conserved final phenylalanine or tryptophan, this CDR3 likely reflects a read error. No DNA is shown, since the ends of the CDR3 on it are uncertain; the CDR3 is the one TCRdb lists. The chain couples TRBV6-6 to TRBJ2-7; TRBD2, the table's D call, was not compared with the DNA. The germline gives CDR1 MNHNY, CDR2 SVGAGI (reference sequence). The CDR3 has 13 amino acids, counting both end residues. The CDR3: CASSYRDWDHSEI.